A selection of T cell receptor beta chains follows, all from one sample in a study of Ad26.COV2.S vaccination and SARS-CoV-2 variants. Produced via immunoSEQ multiplex PCR; TCRdb's table is partial and in-frame only. The repertoire holds 440,000 or so clones, with 80% to 95% as singletons. The specimen comprised peripheral blood, sampled in a trial of Ad26.COV2.S vaccine versus placebo. These TCRs come from a person aged 18-60 years who received the Ad26.COV2.S COVID-19 vaccine or a placebo. Each CDR3 is given with its conserved first and last residue. The D gene is left open where the match is weak. Clone size appears in some rows only: once, few, many, or a class for an expanded clone.

d_gene: TRBD1; v_gene: TRBV2; j_gene: TRBJ1-5; abundance: -; CDR3aa: CASGLDRGQSQPQHF; CDR3nt: TGTGCCAGCGGCTTGGACAGGGGGCAGAGTCAGCCCCAGCATTTT
d_gene: -; v_gene: TRBV28; j_gene: TRBJ2-4; abundance: -; CDR3aa: CASSPEDTSKNIQYF; CDR3nt: TGTGCCAGCAGTCCCGAGGACACCTCCAAAAACATTCAGTACTTC
d_gene: -; v_gene: TRBV27; j_gene: TRBJ2-7; abundance: once; CDR3aa: CASSFAGEMPGEQYF; CDR3nt: TGTGCCAGCAGTTTTGCAGGGGAGATGCCTGGGGAGCAGTACTTC
d_gene: TRBD2; v_gene: TRBV7-9; j_gene: TRBJ2-3; abundance: -; CDR3aa: CASSSFLSGRYTDTQYF; CDR3nt: TGTGCCAGCAGCTCGTTCCTTAGCGGGAGGTACACAGATACGCAGTATTTT
d_gene: -; v_gene: TRBV6-2/TRBV6-3; j_gene: TRBJ2-7; abundance: -; CDR3aa: CASSSHLPAGIYEQYF; CDR3nt: TGTGCCAGCAGTTCCCACTTGCCAGCAGGAATCTACGAGCAGTACTTC
d_gene: TRBD1; v_gene: TRBV7-7; j_gene: TRBJ2-1; abundance: once; CDR3aa: CASSSRTGEGGEQFF; CDR3nt: TGTGCCAGCAGCTCGAGGACAGGGGAGGGCGGTGAGCAGTTCTTC
d_gene: TRBD2; v_gene: TRBV7-3; j_gene: TRBJ2-1; abundance: -; CDR3aa: CASSSGTSGKQFF; CDR3nt: TGTGCCAGCAGCTCCGGGACTAGCGGGAAGCAGTTCTTC
d_gene: -; v_gene: TRBV27; j_gene: TRBJ1-6; abundance: -; CDR3aa: CASSFLGVGRNSPLHF; CDR3nt: TGTGCCAGCAGTTTCCTTGGGGTGGGTAGGAATTCACCCCTCCACTTT
d_gene: -; v_gene: TRBV28; j_gene: TRBJ2-5; abundance: -; CDR3aa: CASSFGYQETQYF; CDR3nt: TGTGCCAGCAGTTTTGGATATCAAGAGACCCAGTACTTC
d_gene: -; v_gene: TRBV7-3; j_gene: TRBJ1-1; abundance: -; CDR3aa: CASSLRGRGTEAFF; CDR3nt: TGTGCCAGCAGCTTAAGGGGGCGCGGTACTGAAGCTTTCTTT
d_gene: -; v_gene: TRBV2; j_gene: TRBJ2-7; abundance: -; CDR3aa: CASSGQPTYEQYF; CDR3nt: TGTGCCAGCAGTGGGCAACCAACCTACGAGCAGTACTTC
d_gene: -; v_gene: TRBV7-6; j_gene: TRBJ2-7; abundance: -; CDR3aa: CASSLKFGYEQYF; CDR3nt: TGTGCCAGCAGCTTGAAGTTCGGATACGAGCAGTACTTC
d_gene: TRBD2; v_gene: TRBV28; j_gene: TRBJ2-1; abundance: few; CDR3aa: CASSLGLAGGVGEQFF; CDR3nt: TGTGCCAGCAGTTTGGGACTAGCGGGAGGAGTAGGTGAGCAGTTCTTC
d_gene: -; v_gene: TRBV7-9; j_gene: TRBJ2-1; abundance: -; CDR3aa: CASSNGAYNEQFF; CDR3nt: TGTGCCAGCAGCAACGGGGCCTACAATGAGCAGTTCTTC
d_gene: -; v_gene: TRBV4-2; j_gene: TRBJ2-2; abundance: -; CDR3aa: CASSQVFEGTTGELFF; CDR3nt: TGTGCCAGCAGCCAAGTGTTCGAAGGTACCACCGGGGAGCTGTTTTTT
d_gene: TRBD1; v_gene: TRBV5-8; j_gene: TRBJ2-1; abundance: -; CDR3aa: CASGGDRAYNEQFF; CDR3nt: TGTGCCAGCGGGGGGGACAGGGCCTACAATGAGCAGTTCTTC
d_gene: TRBD2; v_gene: TRBV7-2; j_gene: TRBJ2-7; abundance: -; CDR3aa: CASSLSGRPSYEQYF; CDR3nt: TGTGCCAGCAGCTTAAGCGGGAGGCCCTCCTACGAGCAGTACTTC
d_gene: -; v_gene: TRBV30; j_gene: TRBJ2-1; abundance: -; CDR3aa: CAWCADLGPDNEQFF; CDR3nt: TGTGCCTGGTGTGCCGACTTGGGGCCAGACAATGAGCAGTTCTTC
d_gene: -; v_gene: TRBV28; j_gene: TRBJ1-1; abundance: -; CDR3aa: CASTLWGVGTEAFF; CDR3nt: TGTGCCAGCACCCTGTGGGGGGTAGGGACTGAAGCTTTCTTT
d_gene: -; v_gene: TRBV20-1; j_gene: TRBJ2-7; abundance: -; CDR3aa: CSASGTDPYEQYF; CDR3nt: TGCAGTGCTAGTGGGACTGATCCCTACGAGCAGTACTTC
d_gene: TRBD2; v_gene: TRBV11-2; j_gene: TRBJ2-5; abundance: -; CDR3aa: CASSRLAAQETQYF; CDR3nt: TGTGCCAGCAGCCGACTAGCGGCACAAGAGACCCAGTACTTC
d_gene: -; v_gene: TRBV6-2/TRBV6-3; j_gene: TRBJ1-5; abundance: -; CDR3aa: CASSYSIGQNSNQPQHF; CDR3nt: TGTGCCAGCAGTTACTCGATAGGACAGAACAGCAATCAGCCCCAGCATTTT
d_gene: -; v_gene: TRBV28; j_gene: TRBJ2-1; abundance: -; CDR3aa: CASQTQGTAYNEQFF; CDR3nt: TGTGCCAGCCAGACTCAGGGGACTGCCTACAATGAGCAGTTCTTC
d_gene: TRBD2; v_gene: TRBV5-4; j_gene: TRBJ2-5; abundance: -; CDR3aa: CASSLEGLGETQYF; CDR3nt: TGTGCCAGCAGCTTGGAGGGACTAGGCGAGACCCAGTACTTC
d_gene: TRBD2; v_gene: TRBV19; j_gene: TRBJ2-2; abundance: -; CDR3aa: CATSGGGAGELFF; CDR3nt: TGTGCCACTTCAGGCGGGGGAGCCGGGGAGCTGTTTTTT
d_gene: -; v_gene: TRBV5-5; j_gene: TRBJ2-7; abundance: -; CDR3aa: CASSATGLSYEQYF; CDR3nt: TGTGCCAGCAGCGCGACAGGTCTCTCCTACGAGCAGTACTTC
d_gene: TRBD1; v_gene: TRBV7-8; j_gene: TRBJ2-2; abundance: -; CDR3aa: CASSTPIDRGRNTGELFF; CDR3nt: TGTGCCAGCAGCACACCCATCGACAGGGGAAGAAACACCGGGGAGCTGTTTTTT
d_gene: TRBD2; v_gene: TRBV5-1; j_gene: TRBJ2-7; abundance: once; CDR3aa: CASRSGLAGSYEQYF; CDR3nt: TGCGCCAGCAGGTCGGGACTAGCGGGGTCCTACGAGCAGTACTTC
d_gene: -; v_gene: TRBV5-4; j_gene: TRBJ2-1; abundance: -; CDR3aa: CATLGGNEQFF; CDR3nt: TGTGCAACGCTAGGGGGGAATGAGCAGTTCTTC
d_gene: -; v_gene: TRBV27; j_gene: TRBJ2-4; abundance: once; CDR3aa: CASSLREAKNIQYF; CDR3nt: TGTGCCAGCAGTTTAAGGGAAGCCAAAAACATTCAGTACTTC
d_gene: -; v_gene: TRBV3-1/TRBV3-2; j_gene: TRBJ2-1; abundance: once; CDR3aa: CASSPHWRLENEQFF; CDR3nt: TGTGCCAGCAGCCCCCACTGGCGTTTGGAGAATGAGCAGTTCTTC
d_gene: -; v_gene: TRBV29-1; j_gene: TRBJ1-1; abundance: -; CDR3aa: CSATENTEAFF; CDR3nt: TGCAGCGCGACAGAGAACACTGAAGCTTTCTTT
d_gene: -; v_gene: TRBV7-8; j_gene: TRBJ1-1; abundance: -; CDR3aa: CASSMRGSRFGDTEAFF; CDR3nt: TGTGCCAGCAGTATGAGAGGGTCGCGGTTCGGGGACACTGAAGCTTTCTTT
d_gene: -; v_gene: TRBV7-6; j_gene: TRBJ2-2; abundance: -; CDR3aa: CASSQRASGANTGELFF; CDR3nt: TGTGCCAGCAGCCAAAGGGCAAGCGGAGCGAACACCGGGGAGCTGTTTTTT
d_gene: TRBD2; v_gene: TRBV28; j_gene: TRBJ2-1; abundance: -; CDR3aa: CASRPGLAEYNEQFF; CDR3nt: TGTGCCAGCAGACCGGGACTAGCGGAGTACAATGAGCAGTTCTTC
d_gene: -; v_gene: TRBV27; j_gene: TRBJ2-2; abundance: -; CDR3aa: CASSLVPGELFF; CDR3nt: TGTGCCAGCAGTTTAGTTCCGGGGGAGCTGTTTTTT
d_gene: TRBD2; v_gene: TRBV7-6; j_gene: TRBJ2-1; abundance: -; CDR3aa: CASSRGLAGEAYNEQFF; CDR3nt: TGTGCCAGCAGCCGAGGACTAGCGGGAGAGGCCTACAATGAGCAGTTCTTC